This T cell receptor (beta chain) was found in a study of T cells in Graves' hyperthyroidism and ophthalmopathy. General observations from the study: Before onset, by a median of approximately 6.8 months, the model predicted ophthalmopathy. Within blood appeared most thyroid clonotypes that had expanded above 0.001.

The CDR3 consists of 15 residues. Trimming cost V 2 bases and J 6 bases, with 13 bases left between them. Reasons for excluding patients were uncontrolled infection, other autoimmune disease, pregnancy or lactation. Orbital computed tomography and thyroid ultrasound, together with serum TRAb and thyroxine and clinical symptoms, were used for diagnoses. There are many counts of this clonotype. Its specificity is not known. Amplified TCR beta CDR3 regions came from RNA transcripts. TCR CDR3 underwent first-round RT-PCR with the HTBI primer set. TCRdb re-called the multiplex PCR reads through MiXCR, storing one row per CDR3 protein. The data show approximately 700,000 distinct CDR3 sequences, with about 45% seen just once and 7% to 7.5% held by the top ten.

This TCR came from an adult man with Graves' disease, either hyperthyroidism or ophthalmopathy (not recorded which). The chain is built from TRBV12-3 or TRBV12-4 and TRBJ2-2; perhaps TRBD1 as D (6 bases). The sequenced material came from peripheral blood or thyroid tissue (not recorded which). The CDR3 DNA sequence: TGTGCCAGCAGTTTAACAGGGTTGCGTGCCGGGGAGCTGTTTTTT. This translates into CASSLTGLRAGELFF.